One and the same sample provided the 5 T cell receptor beta chains below, sequenced in a study of CD8 T cells in ankylosing spondylitis. These receptors lack a known antigen. MiXCR, applied by TCRdb to the 5' RACE reads, yields one record per CDR3 protein. The sample has 450,000 or so distinct CDR3 sequences, 26% seen once; the top ten hold roughly 0.8%. General observations from the study: Ankylosing spondylitis blood seemed to carry a telltale TCR beta motif made of under ten highly homologous variants.

Material for sequencing was blood, either unsorted or a sorted T cell fraction (not recorded which). The receptors were gathered from a male donor with ankylosing spondylitis.

This clonotype has a handful of counts. V usage is TRBV5-1 and J usage is TRBJ1-6; 9 nucleotides line up with TRBD1. Germline V gene sequence: CDR1 SGHRS, CDR2 YFSETQ. Unmatched junction bases numbered 9, after V lost 4 bases and J lost 10 bases. This CDR3 spans 15 amino acids. The CDR3 reads CASSPVGTGYSPLHF. DNA of the CDR3: TGCGCCAGCAGCCCGGTGGGGACAGGGTACTCACCCCTCCACTTT.

The rearrangement joins TRBV4-2 to TRBJ2-5, with 12 bases fitting TRBD1. The CDR3 is made up of 17 amino acids. Trimming cost V 3 bases and J 7 bases; bases outside gene matches: 12. Germline lookup yields CDR1 LGHNA and CDR2 YNFKEQ. The CDR3 here is CASSHVPGQGAVWTQYF. CDR3 coding DNA: TGTGCCAGCAGCCATGTGCCGGGACAGGGGGCGGTGTGGACCCAGTACTTC.

The chain combines TRBV20-1 with TRBJ1-5; TRBD1 might be the D (5 bases). V was clipped by 6 bases and J by 0 bases, with 15 bases between them. Germline values: CDR1 DFQATT, CDR2 SNEGSKA (reference sequence). There are 15 residues in the CDR3. This CDR3 is CSAVGESYSNQPQHF. The CDR3 DNA is TGCAGTGCCGTGGGGGAGTCTTATAGCAATCAGCCCCAGCATTTT.

V is TRBV4-2 and J is TRBJ2-1; D gene ambiguous. Trimming took 3 bases from V and 0 from J, leaving 9 bases between them. CDR3 length equals 15 residues. CDR1 is LGHNA and CDR2 is YNFKEQ in the germline V gene. The CDR3 loop reads CASSQDPDSYNEQFF. For the CDR3, the DNA is TGTGCCAGCAGCCAGGACCCGGACTCCTACAATGAGCAGTTCTTC.

This chain uses TRBV5-1 with TRBJ2-3, with D unclear. This CDR3 contains 13 residues. Trimming shortened V by 4 bases and J by 6 bases, and 12 bases separated the two germline ends. Germline V gene sequence: CDR1 SGHRS, CDR2 YFSETQ. CDR3 DNA sequence: TGCGCCAGCAGCCCGGATTCGAGGGATACGCAGTATTTT. As protein: CASSPDSRDTQYF.